This entry describes one TCR beta chain. Method: immunoSEQ multiplex PCR; TCRdb's copy keeps in-frame clones and lacks some. The table records about 160,000 clones, more than 60% of them present only once. The sample comes from a study of blood T cell repertoires in COVID-19. Study-wide context: The origin of the acute and convalescent COVID-19 samples was the United States, Italy and Spain. The cDNA or gDNA used as material had been derived from T cells, B-cell-depleted T cells, or PBMCs.

The CDR3 sequence is 14 residues long. Trimming removed 5 bases from V and 7 bases from J; junction bases left unmatched: 8. Looked up from germline, CDR1 is MGHRA and CDR2 is YSYEKL. The TCR sequence derives from a man aged 65 to 85 with acute or convalescent COVID-19. Sequenced material: peripheral blood. The chain employs TRBV4-1 and TRBJ1-2, with 9 bases lining up with TRBD1. The CDR3 coding sequence is TGCGCCAGCAGCACAGGGGGCGTAAGTAGTGGCTACACCTTC. Its translation is CASSTGGVSSGYTF.